The rows below give T cell receptor beta chains drawn from one sample of a study of blood T cell repertoires in COVID-19. Using immunoSEQ multiplex PCR, the repertoire was profiled, and TCRdb retains in-frame clones only, with some absent. The sample has under 95,000 clones; around nine tenths are singletons. Sequenced sample: peripheral blood. The source is a woman older than 75 with acute or convalescent COVID-19. The CDR3 runs from the conserved cysteine through the conserved F or W. A D gene is named only where the DNA matches it firmly. Clone size is not always given. Where it is, it says once, few, many or a class for expanded clones.

cdr3_length: 13; d_call: TRBD1; v_call: TRBV10-3; clone_size: NA; j_call: TRBJ1-2; cdr3_nt: TGTGCCATCAGTGAGGACAGGGTAAATGGCTACACCTTC; cdr3_aa: CAISEDRVNGYTF
cdr3_length: 14; d_call: NA; v_call: TRBV18; clone_size: NA; j_call: TRBJ1-1; cdr3_nt: TGTGCCAGCTCACCGGTCTCGGGGGGCACTGAAGCTTTCTTT; cdr3_aa: CASSPVSGGTEAFF
cdr3_length: 15; d_call: NA; v_call: TRBV6-5; clone_size: NA; j_call: TRBJ2-7; cdr3_nt: TGTGCCAGCAGCAGGGGCGGGCAGGCCAACTACGAGCAGTACTTC; cdr3_aa: CASSRGGQANYEQYF
cdr3_length: 15; d_call: TRBD1; v_call: TRBV6-5; clone_size: NA; j_call: TRBJ1-1; cdr3_nt: TGTGCCAGCAGTTACTCCCCCAGGGGGCAGAGTGAAGCTTTCTTT; cdr3_aa: CASSYSPRGQSEAFF
cdr3_length: 17; d_call: TRBD2; v_call: TRBV3-1/TRBV3-2; clone_size: NA; j_call: TRBJ2-5; cdr3_nt: TGTGCCAGCAGCCAAGGGGCGGGGGGGCCTAACCAAGAGACCCAGTACTTC; cdr3_aa: CASSQGAGGPNQETQYF
cdr3_length: 13; d_call: NA; v_call: TRBV30; clone_size: NA; j_call: TRBJ2-3; cdr3_nt: TGTGCCTGGAGTGTTACGGAGCAGTCTACGCAGTATTTT; cdr3_aa: CAWSVTEQSTQYF
cdr3_length: 14; d_call: NA; v_call: TRBV11-2; clone_size: NA; j_call: TRBJ1-5; cdr3_nt: TGTGCCAGCAGCTACGGAGAAGGAGAACAGCCCCAGCATTTT; cdr3_aa: CASSYGEGEQPQHF
cdr3_length: 14; d_call: TRBD1; v_call: TRBV6-5; clone_size: NA; j_call: TRBJ1-3; cdr3_nt: TGTGCCAGCAGTCCCGGGACAGCTGGAAACACCATATATTTT; cdr3_aa: CASSPGTAGNTIYF
cdr3_length: 13; d_call: NA; v_call: TRBV11-2; clone_size: NA; j_call: TRBJ2-1; cdr3_nt: TGTGCCAGCAGCTCCGTCCGCTACAATGAGCAGTTCTTC; cdr3_aa: CASSSVRYNEQFF
cdr3_length: 15; d_call: TRBD1; v_call: TRBV24-1; clone_size: NA; j_call: TRBJ2-4; cdr3_nt: TGTGCCACCAGTGATGTGGGACAGGGGGCGAACATTCAGTACTTC; cdr3_aa: CATSDVGQGANIQYF
cdr3_length: 14; d_call: TRBD1; v_call: TRBV27; clone_size: NA; j_call: TRBJ1-5; cdr3_nt: TGTGCCAGCAGTGGACAGGGGGCTCATCAGCCCCAGCATTTT; cdr3_aa: CASSGQGAHQPQHF
cdr3_length: 13; d_call: TRBD1; v_call: TRBV29-1; clone_size: NA; j_call: TRBJ1-1; cdr3_nt: TGCAGCGTCGCCGGGGGACAGGGAACTGAAGCTTTCTTT; cdr3_aa: CSVAGGQGTEAFF
cdr3_length: 11; d_call: NA; v_call: TRBV21-1; clone_size: NA; j_call: TRBJ1-1; cdr3_nt: TGTGCCAGCAAGCAAGGGGTCAAGGCTTTCTTT; cdr3_aa: CASKQGVKAFF
cdr3_length: 18; d_call: TRBD2; v_call: TRBV4-1; clone_size: NA; j_call: TRBJ2-3; cdr3_nt: TGCGCCAGCAGCCTCGAACTAGCGGGGTACACGGGGACAGATACGCAGTATTTT; cdr3_aa: CASSLELAGYTGTDTQYF
cdr3_length: 14; d_call: NA; v_call: TRBV3-1/TRBV3-2; clone_size: once; j_call: TRBJ1-4; cdr3_nt: TGTGCCAGCAGCCAGACAGTCGGTGGTGAAAAACTGTTTTTT; cdr3_aa: CASSQTVGGEKLFF
cdr3_length: 16; d_call: TRBD1; v_call: TRBV15; clone_size: NA; j_call: TRBJ1-5; cdr3_nt: TGTGCCACCAGCAGAGAAACAGGGGGCGGGGGCCAGCCCCAGCATTTT; cdr3_aa: CATSRETGGGGQPQHF
cdr3_length: 17; d_call: NA; v_call: TRBV24-1; clone_size: NA; j_call: TRBJ2-2; cdr3_nt: TGTGCCACCAGTGATAGCGGGGCAGGGGGCGGCCCCGGGGAGCTGTTTTTT; cdr3_aa: CATSDSGAGGGPGELFF
cdr3_length: 19; d_call: NA; v_call: TRBV6-4; clone_size: once; j_call: TRBJ1-6; cdr3_nt: TGTGCCAGCAGTGCTGTCCGGGTAGATCTGAGCTCCTATAATTCACCCCTCCACTTT; cdr3_aa: CASSAVRVDLSSYNSPLHF
cdr3_length: 12; d_call: NA; v_call: TRBV2; clone_size: NA; j_call: TRBJ1-5; cdr3_nt: TGTGCCAGCAGTGACTTACAGGGTCCCCAGCATTTT; cdr3_aa: CASSDLQGPQHF
cdr3_length: 14; d_call: NA; v_call: TRBV29-1; clone_size: NA; j_call: TRBJ1-1; cdr3_nt: TGCAGCGTTGAGTGGCCAGGTCTGAACACTGAAGCTTTCTTT; cdr3_aa: CSVEWPGLNTEAFF
cdr3_length: 14; d_call: TRBD1; v_call: TRBV19; clone_size: NA; j_call: TRBJ1-1; cdr3_nt: TGTGCCAGTAGTCCCCGGGACAGGGGCACTGAAGCTTTCTTT; cdr3_aa: CASSPRDRGTEAFF
cdr3_length: 18; d_call: NA; v_call: TRBV18; clone_size: NA; j_call: TRBJ2-5; cdr3_nt: TGTGCCAGCTCACCACAGCGCGTAAGTGAGGGAAGGACGGAGACCCAGTACTTC; cdr3_aa: CASSPQRVSEGRTETQYF
cdr3_length: 16; d_call: NA; v_call: TRBV2; clone_size: NA; j_call: TRBJ1-5; cdr3_nt: TGTGCCAGCAGTGCTACCATTCCAGGGGATTATCAGCCCCAGCATTTT; cdr3_aa: CASSATIPGDYQPQHF
cdr3_length: 13; d_call: NA; v_call: TRBV19; clone_size: NA; j_call: TRBJ1-5; cdr3_nt: TGTGCCAGTAGTACCTCCAGGGGTCAGCCCCAGCATTTT; cdr3_aa: CASSTSRGQPQHF
cdr3_length: 11; d_call: TRBD1; v_call: TRBV18; clone_size: once; j_call: TRBJ1-3; cdr3_nt: TGTGCCAGCTCACCGGACAGGTCCATATATTTT; cdr3_aa: CASSPDRSIYF
cdr3_length: 15; d_call: NA; v_call: TRBV12-2; clone_size: NA; j_call: TRBJ2-1; cdr3_nt: TGTGCAAGTCGACCCGGGACTACCTCCTACAATGAGCAGTTCTTC; cdr3_aa: CASRPGTTSYNEQFF
cdr3_length: 14; d_call: NA; v_call: TRBV5-4; clone_size: NA; j_call: TRBJ2-4; cdr3_nt: TGTGCCAGCAGCTTGGGGGCCGTCCAAAACATTCAGTACTTT; cdr3_aa: CASSLGAVQNIQYF
cdr3_length: 15; d_call: TRBD1; v_call: TRBV7-8; clone_size: NA; j_call: TRBJ1-1; cdr3_nt: TGTGCCAGCAGCTTACGGAGGGGGCGAGACACTGAAGCTTTCTTT; cdr3_aa: CASSLRRGRDTEAFF
cdr3_length: 15; d_call: NA; v_call: TRBV7-3; clone_size: NA; j_call: TRBJ2-1; cdr3_nt: TGTGCCAGCAGCTTATCGGGGTCCCCCTACAATGAGCAGTTCTTC; cdr3_aa: CASSLSGSPYNEQFF
cdr3_length: 14; d_call: NA; v_call: TRBV2; clone_size: NA; j_call: TRBJ1-4; cdr3_nt: TGTGCCAGCAGACAAACCCAGGGTAATGAAAAACTGTTTTTT; cdr3_aa: CASRQTQGNEKLFF
cdr3_length: 14; d_call: NA; v_call: TRBV6-4; clone_size: NA; j_call: TRBJ2-3; cdr3_nt: TGTGCCAGCAGCCGCGTCTTTAGCACAGATACGCAGTATTTT; cdr3_aa: CASSRVFSTDTQYF
cdr3_length: 13; d_call: TRBD1; v_call: TRBV7-7; clone_size: NA; j_call: TRBJ1-4; cdr3_nt: TGTGCTAGCAGCCAGGGACAGGGCGGAAAACTGTTTTTT; cdr3_aa: CASSQGQGGKLFF
cdr3_length: 15; d_call: NA; v_call: TRBV19; clone_size: NA; j_call: TRBJ1-2; cdr3_nt: TGTGCCAGTAGTCTTCCCGGGAGCTTTGATTATGGCTACACCTTC; cdr3_aa: CASSLPGSFDYGYTF
cdr3_length: 13; d_call: NA; v_call: TRBV10-1; clone_size: NA; j_call: TRBJ1-1; cdr3_nt: TGCGCCAGCAGTGATCCGGGTCGGACTGAAGCTTTCTTT; cdr3_aa: CASSDPGRTEAFF
cdr3_length: 9; d_call: NA; v_call: TRBV20-1; clone_size: NA; j_call: TRBJ1-4; cdr3_nt: TGCAGTGTCCCGGGGAAACTGTTTTTT; cdr3_aa: CSVPGKLFF
cdr3_length: 16; d_call: NA; v_call: TRBV21-1; clone_size: NA; j_call: TRBJ2-1; cdr3_nt: TGTGCCAGCAGCAAACGTAGGGGCGCGAGCTACAATGAGCAGTTCTTC; cdr3_aa: CASSKRRGASYNEQFF